This T cell receptor (beta chain) is drawn from a study of read filtering for tumor transcriptome and immune sequencing (dated by TCRdb to the early 2020s). In the study overall: The cohort consisted of over 16 male and some 13 female patients, with a mean age of about 64 years and an age range of roughly 45 to 80. One of the main goals was to work out a read-filtering strategy for immune repertoire data, in particular whether clonotypes backed by only a single read should be removed. TCR-region mapped reads per sample ranged from about 4.05 to 10.27 million with IR-seq versus only about 75 to 1273 with RNA-seq. By revised international staging, roughly eight patients were R-ISS I, under 20 were R-ISS II and 6 or 7 were R-ISS III. Whole-transcriptome libraries were prepared with the TruSeq RNA Access Library Prep Kit after DNase treatment. TCR repertoires obtained by targeted immune repertoire sequencing and by bulk whole-transcriptome sequencing performed on the same bone marrow samples were compared. Results the study describes overall, beyond this receptor: Single-read clonotypes made up 80% to 85% of clonotypes but 3% to 3.5% of total reads in IR-seq, and under 75% of clonotypes and approximately 47% of reads in RNA-seq. IR-seq captured clonotypes at much higher depth and more reliably than RNA-seq, and smaller IR-seq throughput sufficed to identify most shared clonotypes. Rather than purified T cells, the sorted CD138-negative fraction was a mixed bone marrow immune population. The correlation between IR-seq and RNA-seq shared clonotype proportions rose when single-read clonotypes were removed.

This clonotype was counted many times. It lacks a known antigen. One base away there is no much larger clone; base qualities are not given. The Immunoverse kit was used to build TCR libraries from roughly 440 ng RNA, with molecular barcoded adaptors covering alpha/delta and beta/gamma chains. The same RNA used for transcriptome sequencing was used for TCR library preparation. Sequencing of TCR libraries was carried out on an Illumina HiSeq 4000 with 2 x 150 cycles. The paper's processing steps were these. MiXCR aligned TCR reads to human V, D, J and C references and assembled the aligned reads into CDR3 clonotypes, with quality filtering and error correction included. The tcR package in R was used to analyze clonotype counts and gene usage diversity. Raw mapping reads were checked after the RNA-seq reads had been mapped by STAR aligner version 2.5.3a onto the human GRCh37 genome. To test how sequencing depth affects detected clonotypes, IR-seq fastq files were randomly downsampled with Seqtk 1.3. The raw public reads went through TCRdb reprocessing: fastp at Q25, MiXCR clone calling, in-frame beta chains kept. Every CDR3 protein is listed once, alongside the most common genes and DNA of its rows. TCRdb's processing, not the authors', yielded these V and J calls. The sample table holds tens of thousands of distinct CDR3 sequences, of which roughly 14% were seen once. The top ten clonotypes cover roughly 44% of the sample.

Each patient had bone marrow sampled at the time of active disease. Ficoll-Hypaque density gradient centrifugation was used to isolate the bone marrow mononuclear cells. Myeloma plasma cells were removed and CD138-negative cells were collected by negative selection after labeling with CD138 magnetic microbeads on a MACS separator. The purity of the isolated cells was checked by flow cytometry with CD138 antibodies on an Attune NxT. Total RNA was extracted using TRIzol reagent and was quantified on a NanoDrop spectrophotometer. Paired RNA-seq and IR-seq were performed on the CD138-negative bone marrow sample of each patient. CDR1 and CDR2, per the germline V gene (reference sequence), are LNHDA and SQIVND. Trimming costs V 7 bases and J 0 bases, and their ends lie 22 bases apart. The CDR3 runs 18 residues from the cysteine to the phenylalanine. Here the CDR3 DNA is all that survives: 54 bases in frame from base 1.

Sequenced: a population of CD138-negative cells sorted from bone marrow. What this sample's cell subset or site label stands for: bone marrow mononuclear cells depleted of CD138+ plasma/myeloma cells by negative magnetic selection. This TCR came from a donor at least 40 years old with multiple myeloma. The sequence links TRBV19 to TRBJ2-4, with no confidently assigned D gene. The DNA sequence is as follows: TGTGCCAGTAAAGGCAACGGCAGAACCAAGGGAGCCAAAAACATTCAGTACTTC. Its translation is CASKGNGRTKGAKNIQYF.